This TCR beta chain was observed in a study of T cells in Graves' hyperthyroidism and ophthalmopathy. RNA transcripts provided the source from which TCR beta CDR3 regions were amplified. TCR CDR3 regions were first amplified by RT-PCR with HTBI primers. Using its own MiXCR run on the multiplex PCR reads, TCRdb lists one record per CDR3 protein. The sample consists of approximately 430,000 distinct CDR3 sequences, about 15% of them appearing once. This CDR3 has 12 amino acids. Germline V gene data show CDR1 as SGHTA and CDR2 as FQGNSA. Trimming shortened V by 1 base and J by 10 bases, and 8 bases separated the two germline ends. This clonotype was seen at least ten times.

V is TRBV7-2 and J is TRBJ2-1, with a tentative D call TRBD1 (5 bases). Input material: blood. This sequence originates from a man younger than 30 with Graves' ophthalmopathy. The CDR3 region has the DNA TGTGCCAGCAGCTTAGGGGGCCAAGAGCAGTTCTTC. Encoded protein: CASSLGGQEQFF.